Listed below are T cell receptor beta chains from one sample, sequenced in a study of blood T cell repertoires in COVID-19. This table comes from immunoSEQ multiplex PCR, and its TCRdb copy is limited to in-frame clones, with some not included. The table shows some 26,000 clones, with about 80% occurring only once. Sequenced: peripheral blood. These receptors all come from a man aged 70-80 years with acute or convalescent COVID-19. The CDR3 runs from the conserved cysteine through the conserved F or W. Each record gives: V gene, clone size, D gene, J gene, CDR3 DNA, CDR3 protein. D genes are given only for firm matches. Where a row states a size, it is once, few, many or the class of an expanded clone; other rows omit it.

V gene: TRBV12-3/TRBV12-4
clone size: .
D gene: .
J gene: TRBJ2-5
CDR3 DNA: TGTGCCAGCAGACTAGGGGAGACCCAGTACTTC
CDR3 protein: CASRLGETQYF

V gene: TRBV18
clone size: .
D gene: .
J gene: TRBJ1-5
CDR3 DNA: TGTGCCAGCTCACCATCTAAGGGGGAGTATAGCAATCAGCCCCAGCATTTT
CDR3 protein: CASSPSKGEYSNQPQHF

V gene: TRBV19
clone size: .
D gene: .
J gene: TRBJ2-1
CDR3 DNA: TGTGCCAGTAGTGGCACGATAAGCTCCTACAATGAGCAGTTCTTC
CDR3 protein: CASSGTISSYNEQFF

V gene: TRBV5-4
clone size: .
D gene: TRBD2
J gene: TRBJ2-2
CDR3 DNA: TGTGCCAGCAGCTATGGGGCTAGCGGGAGTTGGACCGGGGAGCTGTTTTTT
CDR3 protein: CASSYGASGSWTGELFF

V gene: TRBV7-2
clone size: .
D gene: .
J gene: TRBJ2-7
CDR3 DNA: TGTGCCAGCAGCTCCATGGACAGCTACGAGCAGTACTTC
CDR3 protein: CASSSMDSYEQYF

V gene: TRBV6-5
clone size: .
D gene: TRBD2
J gene: TRBJ2-5
CDR3 DNA: TGTGCCAGCAGTTACTCGGAGCGGGGGGCCGGGGAGACCCAGTACTTC
CDR3 protein: CASSYSERGAGETQYF

V gene: TRBV12-3/TRBV12-4
clone size: .
D gene: TRBD1
J gene: TRBJ1-6
CDR3 DNA: TGTGCCAGCGCGGGACAGGGATATTCACCCCTCCACTTT
CDR3 protein: CASAGQGYSPLHF

V gene: TRBV19
clone size: .
D gene: .
J gene: TRBJ1-1
CDR3 DNA: TGTGCCAGTAGTATCTCTGGGACAAACACTGAAGCTTTCTTT
CDR3 protein: CASSISGTNTEAFF

V gene: TRBV29-1
clone size: .
D gene: .
J gene: TRBJ2-7
CDR3 DNA: TGCAGCGTAAGGGGTCAGGGTATCCACGAGCAGTACTTC
CDR3 protein: CSVRGQGIHEQYF

V gene: TRBV6-4
clone size: .
D gene: TRBD2
J gene: TRBJ2-1
CDR3 DNA: TGTGCCACTTCGGTCGGGGGGGCCTTCAATGAGCAGTTCTTC
CDR3 protein: CATSVGGAFNEQFF

V gene: TRBV30
clone size: .
D gene: TRBD1
J gene: TRBJ1-6
CDR3 DNA: TGTGCCTGGAGTGCCTACGGTCAGGGGGCGAATTCACCCCTCCACTTT
CDR3 protein: CAWSAYGQGANSPLHF

V gene: TRBV12-5
clone size: .
D gene: TRBD1
J gene: TRBJ2-1
CDR3 DNA: TGTGCTAGTGGAGATGGGGACAGGGGAGGGTACAATGAGCAGTTCTTC
CDR3 protein: CASGDGDRGGYNEQFF

V gene: TRBV7-2
clone size: .
D gene: .
J gene: TRBJ1-2
CDR3 DNA: TGTGCCAGCAGCTTAGTGGTCTCGGGTGAGGGCGGCTACACCTTC
CDR3 protein: CASSLVVSGEGGYTF

V gene: TRBV7-9
clone size: medium-sized
D gene: .
J gene: TRBJ2-7
CDR3 DNA: TGTGCCAGCAGCTTAGGATACAGCAGAAGCTCCTACGAGCAGTACTTC
CDR3 protein: CASSLGYSRSSYEQYF

V gene: TRBV7-4
clone size: .
D gene: TRBD2
J gene: TRBJ2-7
CDR3 DNA: TGTGCCAGCAGCTCGTTGACGCCCAAGCGGGGATTAGGGTACGAGCAGTACTTC
CDR3 protein: CASSSLTPKRGLGYEQYF

V gene: TRBV6-5
clone size: .
D gene: TRBD1
J gene: TRBJ1-4
CDR3 DNA: TGTGCCAGCAGGATATCCGGGACAGAAAATGAAAAACTGTTTTTT
CDR3 protein: CASRISGTENEKLFF

V gene: TRBV12-3/TRBV12-4
clone size: .
D gene: .
J gene: TRBJ1-5
CDR3 DNA: TGTGCCAGCAGCTATACGTCGGATCAGCCCCAGCATTTT
CDR3 protein: CASSYTSDQPQHF

V gene: TRBV4-2
clone size: .
D gene: TRBD2
J gene: TRBJ2-7
CDR3 DNA: TGTGCCAGCAGCCAAGGCGGTGGGGGCGGGAGGGTGAACGAGCAGTACTTC
CDR3 protein: CASSQGGGGGRVNEQYF

V gene: TRBV4-1
clone size: few
D gene: TRBD1
J gene: TRBJ1-2
CDR3 DNA: TGCGCCAGCAGCCAAGATCTAGTCGGGACAGGGAATGGCTACACCTTC
CDR3 protein: CASSQDLVGTGNGYTF

V gene: TRBV7-3
clone size: .
D gene: .
J gene: TRBJ2-7
CDR3 DNA: TGTGCCAGCAGCCCCCATAACCAAATCTACGAGCAGTACTTC
CDR3 protein: CASSPHNQIYEQYF

V gene: TRBV18
clone size: few
D gene: TRBD1
J gene: TRBJ2-1
CDR3 DNA: TGTGCCAGCTCGATAGGGACAGGGGCGTTCAATGAGCAGTTCTTC
CDR3 protein: CASSIGTGAFNEQFF

V gene: TRBV6-5
clone size: once
D gene: .
J gene: TRBJ1-1
CDR3 DNA: TGTGCCAGCAGTTATGTCCAGGGTGGGGCAGAAGCTTTCTTT
CDR3 protein: CASSYVQGGAEAFF

V gene: TRBV24-1
clone size: .
D gene: .
J gene: TRBJ2-2
CDR3 DNA: TGTGCCACCAGTGACATAACAGTGAACACCGGGGAGCTGTTTTTT
CDR3 protein: CATSDITVNTGELFF

V gene: TRBV7-2
clone size: .
D gene: TRBD2
J gene: TRBJ2-1
CDR3 DNA: TGTGCCAGCAGCCCCGGACTAGCCCATGAGCAGTTCTTC
CDR3 protein: CASSPGLAHEQFF

V gene: TRBV7-3
clone size: few
D gene: .
J gene: TRBJ2-1
CDR3 DNA: TGTGCCAGCAGCTTAACGGGTCGGGGATATCTCGACAATGAGCAGTTCTTC
CDR3 protein: CASSLTGRGYLDNEQFF

V gene: TRBV5-1
clone size: .
D gene: TRBD1
J gene: TRBJ1-1
CDR3 DNA: TGCGCCAGCAGCTTGGGGGACAGGGGAAGGGGCACTGAAGCTTTCTTT
CDR3 protein: CASSLGDRGRGTEAFF

V gene: TRBV10-2
clone size: .
D gene: .
J gene: TRBJ1-2
CDR3 DNA: TGCGCCAGCAGTGAGTCGTCGCACAGGGCACTCGGCTACACCTTC
CDR3 protein: CASSESSHRALGYTF

V gene: TRBV28
clone size: .
D gene: .
J gene: TRBJ1-2
CDR3 DNA: TGTGTCAGCAAAGTCACGGGGAACTATGGCTACACCTTC
CDR3 protein: CVSKVTGNYGYTF

V gene: TRBV4-3
clone size: .
D gene: TRBD2
J gene: TRBJ2-2
CDR3 DNA: TGCGCCAGCAGCCAAGCTATGGTTCTAGCGGGAGAAGGGAACACCGGGGAGCTGTTTTTT
CDR3 protein: CASSQAMVLAGEGNTGELFF

V gene: TRBV19
clone size: .
D gene: .
J gene: TRBJ1-2
CDR3 DNA: TGTGCCAGTAGTACAACGACAGCTAATAACTATGGCTACACCTTC
CDR3 protein: CASSTTTANNYGYTF

V gene: TRBV1
clone size: .
D gene: .
J gene: TRBJ2-2
CDR3 DNA: TGCACCAGCAGCCAAGGCCGAACAGGCGAACCGAACACCGGGGAGCTGTTTTTT
CDR3 protein: CTSSQGRTGEPNTGELFF

V gene: TRBV15
clone size: .
D gene: TRBD1
J gene: TRBJ2-7
CDR3 DNA: TGTGCCACCAGCAGCTCCTATCCCCTGACAGGGGACTACGAGCAGTACTTC
CDR3 protein: CATSSSYPLTGDYEQYF

V gene: TRBV5-6
clone size: once
D gene: .
J gene: TRBJ2-1
CDR3 DNA: TGTGCCAGCAGCTTACTCGGACAGACCCTCTACAATGAGCAGTTCTTC
CDR3 protein: CASSLLGQTLYNEQFF

V gene: TRBV5-1
clone size: .
D gene: TRBD1
J gene: TRBJ2-4
CDR3 DNA: TGCGCCAGCAGCACAGGGGGAACCAAAAACATTCAGTACTTC
CDR3 protein: CASSTGGTKNIQYF

V gene: TRBV5-5
clone size: .
D gene: TRBD1
J gene: TRBJ2-1
CDR3 DNA: TGTGCCAGCAGCTGGGGACAGGGGGCGGAGGAGCAGTTCTTC
CDR3 protein: CASSWGQGAEEQFF

V gene: TRBV14
clone size: .
D gene: .
J gene: TRBJ1-6
CDR3 DNA: TGTGCCAGCAGCCGCCAGGGTAATAATTCACCCCTCCACTTT
CDR3 protein: CASSRQGNNSPLHF

V gene: TRBV7-9
clone size: .
D gene: .
J gene: TRBJ2-5
CDR3 DNA: TGTGCCAGCAGCTTAGACGGGACACGGAGTATCGAGACCCAGTACTTC
CDR3 protein: CASSLDGTRSIETQYF

V gene: TRBV27
clone size: .
D gene: TRBD1
J gene: TRBJ2-3
CDR3 DNA: TGTGCCAGCAGCCCCAGGGGGATCGATACGCAGTATTTT
CDR3 protein: CASSPRGIDTQYF

V gene: TRBV5-1
clone size: .
D gene: .
J gene: TRBJ2-5
CDR3 DNA: TGCGCCAGCAGCCGGGGAGCGGAGACCCAGTACTTC
CDR3 protein: CASSRGAETQYF

V gene: TRBV6-5
clone size: few
D gene: TRBD1
J gene: TRBJ1-2
CDR3 DNA: TGTGCCAGCAGTTACACGGGACAGGGAGCTGGCTACACCTTC
CDR3 protein: CASSYTGQGAGYTF